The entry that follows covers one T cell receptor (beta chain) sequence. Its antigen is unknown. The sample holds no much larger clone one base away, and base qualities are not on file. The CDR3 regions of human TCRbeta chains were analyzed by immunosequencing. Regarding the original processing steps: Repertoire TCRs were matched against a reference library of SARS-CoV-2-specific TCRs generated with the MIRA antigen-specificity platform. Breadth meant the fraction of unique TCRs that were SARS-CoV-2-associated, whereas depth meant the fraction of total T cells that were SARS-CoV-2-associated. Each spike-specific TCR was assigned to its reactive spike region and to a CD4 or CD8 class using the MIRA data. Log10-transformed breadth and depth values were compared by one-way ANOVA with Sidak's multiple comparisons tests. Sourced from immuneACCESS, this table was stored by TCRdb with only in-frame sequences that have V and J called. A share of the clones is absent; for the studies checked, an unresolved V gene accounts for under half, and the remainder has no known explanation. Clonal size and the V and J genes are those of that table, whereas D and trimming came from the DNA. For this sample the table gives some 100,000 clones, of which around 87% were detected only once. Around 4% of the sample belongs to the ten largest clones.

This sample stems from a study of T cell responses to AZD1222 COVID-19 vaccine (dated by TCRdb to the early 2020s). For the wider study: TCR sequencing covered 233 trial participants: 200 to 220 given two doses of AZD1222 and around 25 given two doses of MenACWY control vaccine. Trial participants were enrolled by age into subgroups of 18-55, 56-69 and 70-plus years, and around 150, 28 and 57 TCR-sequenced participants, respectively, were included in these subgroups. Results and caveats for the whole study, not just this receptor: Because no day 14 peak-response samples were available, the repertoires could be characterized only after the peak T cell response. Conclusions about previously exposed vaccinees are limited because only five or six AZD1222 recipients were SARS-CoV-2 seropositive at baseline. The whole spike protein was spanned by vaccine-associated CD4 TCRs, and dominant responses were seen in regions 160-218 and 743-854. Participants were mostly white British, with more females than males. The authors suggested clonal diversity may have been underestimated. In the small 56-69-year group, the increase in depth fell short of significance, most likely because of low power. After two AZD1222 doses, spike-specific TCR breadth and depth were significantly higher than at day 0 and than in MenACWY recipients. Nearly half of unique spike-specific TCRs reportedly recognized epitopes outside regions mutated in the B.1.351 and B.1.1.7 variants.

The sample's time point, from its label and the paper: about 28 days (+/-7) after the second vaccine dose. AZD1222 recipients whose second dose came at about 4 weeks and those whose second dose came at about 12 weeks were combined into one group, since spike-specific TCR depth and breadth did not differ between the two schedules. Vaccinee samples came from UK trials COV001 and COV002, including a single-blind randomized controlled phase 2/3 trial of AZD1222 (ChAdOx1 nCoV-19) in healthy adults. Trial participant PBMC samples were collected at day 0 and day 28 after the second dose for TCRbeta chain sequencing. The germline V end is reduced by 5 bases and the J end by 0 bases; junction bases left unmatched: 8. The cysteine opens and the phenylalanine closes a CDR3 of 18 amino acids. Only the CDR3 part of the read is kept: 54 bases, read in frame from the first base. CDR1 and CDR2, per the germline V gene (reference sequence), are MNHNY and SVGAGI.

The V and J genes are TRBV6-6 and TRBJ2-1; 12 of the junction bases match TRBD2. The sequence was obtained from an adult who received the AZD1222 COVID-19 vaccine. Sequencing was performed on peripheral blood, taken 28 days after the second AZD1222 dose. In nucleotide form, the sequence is TGTGCCAGCAGTCCCGGACTAGCGGGGTTGAGCTCCTACAATGAGCAGTTCTTC. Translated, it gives CASSPGLAGLSSYNEQFF.